This T cell receptor (beta chain) comes out of a study of shared T cell receptors in the human thymus (dated by TCRdb to 2020 to 2022). Background on the whole study: The study examined how self-reactive, shared T-cell receptor alpha chains are generated in the human thymus.

Worth noting for this clone: This clone's antigen is unknown. Base qualities are not at hand, and no much larger clone is one base apart.

The germline V and J ends show losses of 4 bases and 7 bases respectively, and no gene match explains 9 bases of the junction. Inclusive of the bounding cysteine and phenylalanine, the CDR3 is 15 residues long. Solely the CDR3 DNA is kept, with 45 bases framed from the first base. According to the germline V gene (reference sequence), CDR1 reads GTSNPN and CDR2 reads SVGIG. Libraries were prepared through the immunoSEQ multiplex PCR assay. The immuneACCESS repertoire file appears here via TCRdb, limited to in-frame rearrangements. These files lack a portion of the clones; in checked studies, under half of the deficit traces to unresolved V genes, and the cause of the others is not known. The sample data list 500,000 to 850,000 clones, and around 87% of these were observed just once. The ten largest clones add up to about 0.0094% of the sample. The sample also formed part of further work on human thymus T cells. The second study's paper adds: In Finland, the donors were immunologically healthy infants who were having open corrective cardiac surgery for congenital heart defects. Thymus tissue was collected as surgical resects that were removed during corrective cardiac surgery. Biased V and J gene segment usage appeared to be present in both thymic and peripheral blood repertoires. The related research reported highly overlapping thymic TCR repertoires among unrelated individuals. The study described the TCR alpha and beta repertoires in eight or nine infant thymus samples and a few matching peripheral blood samples. The infant donors were about 6 to 244 days old, and the cohort included roughly six males and two females. Thymocytes were released mechanically from tissue and stored at -70 °C as pellets of roughly 9-31 million cells. Genomic DNA was extracted from frozen cell pellets with a QIAsymphony instrument. TCRB and TCRAD loci were amplified from a standardized quantity of quality-controlled genomic DNA using the immunoSEQ multiplex PCR assay. Amplicons spanned the V(D)J region at a length sufficient to cover the CDR3 and identify V and J genes. Amplicon sequencing was performed on an Illumina platform through the commercial immunoSEQ service. Primer bias and sequencing errors were corrected using previously described methods, and TCRAD and TCRB definitions followed the IMGT database. Analysis of the repertoires was done with immunoSEQ Analyzer 3.0 and VDJTools and included basic statistics, V/J segment usage, diversity estimates, rarefaction and pairwise overlap. Diversity was estimated using the Chao1, ChaoE, Efron-Thisted, Shannon and inverse Simpson indices, and was also estimated on datasets down-sampled to the size of the smallest sample. Repertoire overlap was assessed by strict matching of CDR3 nucleotide sequence, V gene and J gene, and clustering was done by Jaccard-based multidimensional scaling. Thymus samples yielded on average roughly 790,000 unique TCRB clonotypes, compared with 80,000 to 85,000 from blood samples.

The chain employs TRBV30 and TRBJ1-6; 8 junctional bases match TRBD1. This receptor was obtained from a boy in the first two years of life with a congenital heart defect. Donor details come from another sample of the same person, matched by shared clones. The sample taken for sequencing was thymocytes. In nucleotides, the sequence is TGTGCCTGGACTCCGACAGGGGCAAAGAATTCACCCCTCCACTTT. Its product reads: CAWTPTGAKNSPLHF.